The clone carrying this TCR beta chain was seen a handful of times. The target antigen is unknown. Patients selected for sequencing had displayed CD8+CD57+ cell expansion by flow cytometry. Receipt of therapy had not occurred in any patient by the time of blood sampling. Trimming took 2 bases from V and 8 from J, leaving 9 bases between them. CDR3 length: 12 residues. From germline, CDR1 is SNHLY and CDR2 FYNNEI. This specimen comes from a study of CD8+CD57+ T cells in acquired aplastic anemia. About the research overall: Average DNA yield from sorted CD4+ and CD8+ cells was around 3.2 ug. Broader study findings: Overlap between patients and controls comprised 25 to 35 CD8+ CDR3 sequences. Statistical testing detected no significant gap in CD8+ Simpson's diversity between patients and controls.

Genomic DNA acted as the template from which TCR beta VDJ combination and CDR3 sequence profiling were carried out. TCRdb reprocessed the reads via MiXCR and lists one record per CDR3 protein. The sample has about 290,000 distinct CDR3 sequences; under 65% are singletons. Sequenced sample: sorted CD4+, CD8+, or CD8+CD57+ T cells (not recorded which) from PBMCs. The TCR comes from a human donor with aplastic anemia. The genes are TRBV2 and TRBJ1-2, with D possibly TRBD1 on 5 matching bases. The DNA for the CDR3 is TGTGCCAGCAGTGAACAGGGAGGAGGCTACACCTTC. The encoded protein is CASSEQGGGYTF.